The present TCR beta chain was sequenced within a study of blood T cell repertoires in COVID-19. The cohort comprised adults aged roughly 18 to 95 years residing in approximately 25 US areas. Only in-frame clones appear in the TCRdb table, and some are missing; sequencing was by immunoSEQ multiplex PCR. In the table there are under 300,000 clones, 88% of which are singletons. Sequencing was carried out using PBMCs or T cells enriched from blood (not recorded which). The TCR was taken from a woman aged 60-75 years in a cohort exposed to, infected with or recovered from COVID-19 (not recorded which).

The CDR3 nucleotides are TGTGCCAGCAGCTTAGCGGGAGGTCGGGAGACCCAGTACTTC. Protein product: CASSLAGGRETQYF. The chain employs TRBV7-9 and TRBJ2-5, with a tentative D call TRBD2 (6 bases). This CDR3 is 14 amino acids long. Per the germline V gene, CDR1 is SEHNR and CDR2 is FQNEAQ (reference sequence). The V gene lost 0 bases and the J gene lost 5 bases, with 10 bases spanning the gap.